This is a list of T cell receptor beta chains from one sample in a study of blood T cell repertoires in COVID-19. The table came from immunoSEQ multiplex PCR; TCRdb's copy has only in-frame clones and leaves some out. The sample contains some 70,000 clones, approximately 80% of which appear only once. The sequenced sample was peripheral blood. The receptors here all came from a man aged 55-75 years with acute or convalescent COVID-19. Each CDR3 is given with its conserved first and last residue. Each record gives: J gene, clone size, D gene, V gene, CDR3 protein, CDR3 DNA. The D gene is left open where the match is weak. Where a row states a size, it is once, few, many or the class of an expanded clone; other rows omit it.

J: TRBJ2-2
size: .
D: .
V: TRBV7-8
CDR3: CASSNSGGGTGELFF
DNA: TGTGCCAGCAGCAACTCCGGGGGTGGCACCGGGGAGCTGTTTTTT

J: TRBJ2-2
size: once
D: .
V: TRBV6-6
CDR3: CASSLLNTGELFF
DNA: TGTGCCAGCAGTCTCTTAAACACCGGGGAGCTGTTTTTT

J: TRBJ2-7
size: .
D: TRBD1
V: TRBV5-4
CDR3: CASSRGTGSHEQYF
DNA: TGTGCCAGCAGCCGTGGGACAGGGAGCCACGAGCAGTACTTC

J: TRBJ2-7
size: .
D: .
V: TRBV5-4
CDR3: CASSLQSTYEQYF
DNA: TGTGCCAGCAGCTTACAGTCCACCTACGAGCAGTACTTC

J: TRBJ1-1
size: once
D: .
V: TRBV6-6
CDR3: CASRVNRDTEAFF
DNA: TGTGCCAGCAGAGTTAACAGGGATACTGAAGCTTTCTTT

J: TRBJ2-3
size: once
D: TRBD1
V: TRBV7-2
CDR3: CASSLGQGITDTQYF
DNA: TGTGCCAGCAGCTTAGGACAGGGCATCACAGATACGCAGTATTTT

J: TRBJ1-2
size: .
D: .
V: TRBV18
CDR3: CASSPPLAGEGYTF
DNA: TGTGCCAGCTCACCACCTCTGGCAGGCGAGGGCTACACCTTC

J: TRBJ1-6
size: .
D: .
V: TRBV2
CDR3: CASSSLTGGTSPLHF
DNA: TGTGCCAGCAGTTCCCTGACAGGAGGTACTTCACCCCTCCACTTT

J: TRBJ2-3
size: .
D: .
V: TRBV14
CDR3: CASSQPGRSTDTQYF
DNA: TGTGCCAGCAGCCAACCAGGGCGATCCACAGATACGCAGTATTTT

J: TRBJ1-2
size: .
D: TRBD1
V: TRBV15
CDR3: CATSRRDRGVFNYGYTF
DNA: TGTGCCACCAGCCGCCGGGACAGGGGGGTGTTTAACTATGGCTACACCTTC

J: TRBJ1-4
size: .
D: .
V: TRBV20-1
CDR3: CSASLGGGTEKLFF
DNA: TGCAGTGCCAGTCTTGGGGGGGGTACTGAAAAACTGTTTTTT

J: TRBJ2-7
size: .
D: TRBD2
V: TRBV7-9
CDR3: CASSLTSAYDEQYF
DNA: TGTGCCAGCAGCTTGACTAGCGCCTACGACGAGCAGTACTTC

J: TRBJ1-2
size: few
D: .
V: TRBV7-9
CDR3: CASSLAQSKSGYTF
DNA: TGTGCCAGCAGCTTAGCGCAAAGTAAGAGCGGCTACACCTTC

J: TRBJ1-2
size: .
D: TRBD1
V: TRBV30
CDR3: CAWATGAGYGYTF
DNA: TGTGCCTGGGCCACAGGGGCGGGCTATGGCTACACCTTC

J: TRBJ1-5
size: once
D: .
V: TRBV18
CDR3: CASSPLGGGGSNQPQHF
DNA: TGTGCCAGCTCACCATTGGGGGGCGGGGGAAGCAATCAGCCCCAGCATTTT

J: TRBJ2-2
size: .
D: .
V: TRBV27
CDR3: CASRVWGGPGELFF
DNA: TGTGCCAGCAGGGTCTGGGGGGGCCCCGGGGAGCTGTTTTTT

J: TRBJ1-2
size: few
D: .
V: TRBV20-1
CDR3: CSARDWTGGAF
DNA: TGCAGTGCTAGAGATTGGACGGGAGGCGCCTTC

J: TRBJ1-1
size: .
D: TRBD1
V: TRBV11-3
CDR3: CASSPQGQLNTEAFF
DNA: TGTGCCAGCAGCCCCCAGGGACAGTTGAACACTGAAGCTTTCTTT

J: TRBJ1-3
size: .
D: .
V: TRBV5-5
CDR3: CASSLSFGGSGNTIYF
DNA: TGTGCCAGCAGCTTGTCTTTCGGGGGCTCTGGAAACACCATATATTTT

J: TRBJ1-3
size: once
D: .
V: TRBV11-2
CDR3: CASSLDIRSSGNTIYF
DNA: TGTGCCAGCAGCTTAGATATACGGAGCTCTGGAAACACCATATATTTT

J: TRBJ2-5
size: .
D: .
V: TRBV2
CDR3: CASSSSLGAETQYF
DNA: TGTGCCAGCAGTTCATCCTTAGGGGCTGAGACCCAGTACTTC

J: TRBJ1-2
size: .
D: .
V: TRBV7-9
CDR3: CASSSRGDSYYGYTF
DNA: TGTGCCAGCAGCTCTAGAGGTGACAGTTACTATGGCTACACCTTC

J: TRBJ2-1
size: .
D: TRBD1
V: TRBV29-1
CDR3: CSVEPGTGRVDEQFF
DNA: TGCAGCGTTGAACCCGGGACAGGGAGGGTCGATGAGCAGTTCTTC

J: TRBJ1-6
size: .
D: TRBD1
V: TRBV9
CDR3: CASSEQGKGSPLHF
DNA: TGTGCCAGCAGCGAACAGGGGAAAGGTTCACCCCTCCACTTT